These T cell receptor beta chains were read from a single sample in a study of blood T cells in healthy people across ages. TCRdb re-called the 5' RACE reads with MiXCR, one entry per CDR3 protein. This repertoire shows about 650,000 distinct CDR3 sequences, 32% found once; its top ten account for 15%. Sample: blood. The origin of the receptors is an elderly woman in good health. Each CDR3 is given with its conserved first and last residue. A D gene is named only where the DNA matches it firmly. For some rows the clone size is stated as once, few or many, or as a class when expanded; others skip it.

-	TRBJ2-2	TRBV7-8	-	CASIDRTAGELFF	TGTGCCAGCATAGACAGAACGGCCGGGGAGCTGTTTTTT
many	TRBJ2-7	TRBV5-1	TRBD1	CASSFGQATYEQYF	TGCGCCAGCAGCTTCGGACAGGCCACCTACGAGCAGTACTTC
many	TRBJ2-3	TRBV10-3	-	CAISANMGDTQYF	TGTGCCATCAGTGCCAACATGGGAGATACGCAGTATTTT
-	TRBJ2-4	TRBV12-5	TRBD1	CASGLVSGTGITRGQYF	TGTGCTAGTGGTTTGGTATCTGGGACAGGCATCACGAGGGGGCAGTACTTC
many	TRBJ2-3	TRBV3-1	TRBD2	CASSASRGGVSDTQYF	TGTGCCAGCAGCGCGTCGCGCGGGGGGGTGTCGGATACGCAGTATTTT
many	TRBJ1-6	TRBV10-3	-	CAISVGDSYNSPLHF	TGTGCCATCAGTGTTGGGGACTCCTATAATTCACCCCTCCACTTT
many	TRBJ1-4	TRBV20-1	-	CSARRGRGEKLFF	TGCAGTGCTAGAAGAGGGCGCGGTGAAAAACTGTTTTTT
few	TRBJ1-6	TRBV4-3	TRBD1	CASSQNRGGNSPLHF	TGCGCCAGCAGCCAGAACAGGGGGGGAAATTCACCCCTCCACTTT
many	TRBJ2-4	TRBV18	-	CASSPPQGIAKNIQYF	TGTGCCAGCTCACCACCGCAGGGGATAGCCAAAAACATTCAGTACTTC
-	TRBJ1-2	TRBV18	-	CASSINSYGYTF	TGTGCCAGCTCGATCAACAGCTATGGCTACACCTTC
many	TRBJ1-2	TRBV6-5	TRBD1	CASSYRTGNYGYTF	TGTGCCAGCAGTTACAGGACAGGGAACTATGGCTACACCTTC
-	TRBJ2-3	TRBV12-3/TRBV12-4	TRBD2	CASSSGTSRADTQYF	TGTGCCAGCAGCTCCGGGACTAGCAGGGCAGATACGCAGTATTTT
-	TRBJ2-4	TRBV10-3	TRBD2	CAISESWSGGFVKNIQYF	TGTGCCATCAGTGAGTCTTGGAGCGGGGGGTTTGTCAAAAACATTCAGTACTTC
-	TRBJ1-4	TRBV4-2	TRBD1	CASSQDKRGQGRNEKLFF	TGTGCCAGCAGCCAAGATAAGAGGGGGCAGGGACGAAATGAAAAACTGTTTTTT
-	TRBJ2-4	TRBV5-1	-	CASSLAGENIQYF	TGCGCCAGCAGCTTGGCGGGGGAGAACATTCAGTACTTC
many	TRBJ1-2	TRBV6-5	-	CASSYRQGGGYTF	TGTGCCAGCAGTTACAGGCAGGGTGGAGGCTACACCTTC
many	TRBJ2-7	TRBV7-2	TRBD1	CASSVLQGAGEQYF	TGTGCCAGCAGCGTATTACAGGGGGCGGGCGAGCAGTACTTC
many	TRBJ2-7	TRBV5-1	-	CASSLEYSRVAGDYEQYF	TGCGCCAGCAGCTTGGAGTATAGTAGGGTGGCCGGGGACTACGAGCAGTACTTC
many	TRBJ2-1	TRBV9	TRBD1	CASSGDPTGYNEQFF	TGTGCCAGCAGCGGAGACCCGACAGGGTACAATGAGCAGTTCTTC
-	TRBJ2-5	TRBV11-2	-	CASSLGSDGRTQYF	TGTGCCAGCAGCTTAGGTAGTGACGGGCGGACCCAGTACTTC
-	TRBJ2-5	TRBV11-2	TRBD2	CASGLGTSGRNPREAQYF	TGTGCCAGCGGCTTAGGGACTAGCGGGAGAAACCCCCGGGAGGCCCAGTACTTC
-	TRBJ1-1	TRBV6-6	-	CASSYSARAMNTEAFF	TGTGCCAGCAGTTACTCTGCCAGGGCGATGAACACTGAAGCTTTCTTT
-	TRBJ2-7	TRBV5-1	-	CASSWRDSYEQYF	TGCGCCAGCAGCTGGCGGGACAGTTACGAGCAGTACTTC
-	TRBJ2-1	TRBV29-1	TRBD2	CSVEGLASYNEQFF	TGCAGCGTTGAGGGACTAGCATCCTACAATGAGCAGTTCTTC
many	TRBJ1-5	TRBV7-9	-	CASSPGSGTKRQPQHF	TGTGCCAGCAGCCCAGGGTCCGGGACGAAGCGTCAGCCCCAGCATTTT
many	TRBJ2-3	TRBV18	-	CASSPFSSTDTQYF	TGTGCCAGCTCACCATTTTCAAGCACAGATACGCAGTATTTT
-	TRBJ2-7	TRBV4-1	TRBD1	CASSQDGDSSFSYEQYF	TGCGCCAGCAGCCAAGATGGGGACAGTTCCTTCTCCTACGAGCAGTACTTC
many	TRBJ1-2	TRBV6-6	-	CASSYGGNGYTF	TGTGCCAGCAGTTACGGAGGGAATGGCTACACCTTC
many	TRBJ2-5	TRBV4-2	TRBD1	CASSQDQGVEETQYF	TGTGCCAGCAGCCAAGATCAGGGGGTGGAGGAGACCCAGTACTTC
-	TRBJ1-2	TRBV20-1	-	CSAGQILGYTF	TGCAGTGCTGGGCAGATCCTCGGCTACACCTTC
-	TRBJ1-5	TRBV4-1	-	CASSQAQGTPQPQHF	TGCGCCAGCAGCCAAGCACAAGGGACCCCTCAGCCCCAGCATTTT
many	TRBJ2-1	TRBV7-2	-	CASSPRDTYNEQFF	TGTGCCAGCAGCCCGCGGGACACCTACAATGAGCAGTTCTTC
few	TRBJ1-6	TRBV20-1	-	CSARPIQLSSNSPLHF	TGCAGTGCTAGACCTATCCAACTCAGCAGTAATTCACCCCTCCACTTT
-	TRBJ1-5	TRBV2	-	CASSEGSVGPQHF	TGTGCCAGCAGTGAAGGCAGTGTTGGGCCCCAGCATTTT
many	TRBJ2-3	TRBV21-1	-	CASSTTGSATDTQYF	TGTGCCAGCAGCACGACAGGGTCGGCTACAGATACGCAGTATTTT
-	TRBJ1-1	TRBV30	-	CAWSGTRRLGTEAFF	TGTGCCTGGAGTGGAACCCGCCGGCTAGGGACTGAAGCTTTCTTT
-	TRBJ2-2	TRBV9	TRBD1	CASSGTRGRTGELFF	TGTGCCAGCAGCGGGACAAGGGGGCGCACCGGGGAGCTGTTTTTT
-	TRBJ2-7	TRBV7-2	TRBD2	CASSLAGLAGESYEQYF	TGTGCCAGCAGCTTAGCGGGGCTAGCGGGAGAATCCTACGAGCAGTACTTC
-	TRBJ2-7	TRBV5-4	-	CASSDQGSYEQYF	TGTGCCAGCAGCGATCAGGGGTCCTACGAGCAGTACTTC
-	TRBJ2-7	TRBV30	-	CAWSVRGSEQYF	TGTGCCTGGAGTGTACGGGGCTCCGAGCAGTACTTC
-	TRBJ2-3	TRBV4-3	TRBD1	CASSLQPRGRIDTQYF	TGCGCCAGCAGCCTTCAACCGAGGGGGCGCATAGATACGCAGTATTTT
many	TRBJ2-3	TRBV7-2	TRBD2	CASREGGDTQYF	TGTGCCAGCCGCGAGGGAGGGGATACGCAGTATTTT
-	TRBJ1-5	TRBV20-1	-	CSATRLKGGQPQHF	TGCAGTGCTACGAGGCTAAAGGGGGGTCAGCCCCAGCATTTT
-	TRBJ2-3	TRBV7-2	-	CASSLGGLGADTQYF	TGTGCCAGCAGCTTAGGAGGGTTGGGCGCAGATACGCAGTATTTT
-	TRBJ2-2	TRBV20-1	-	CSARGGQGYTGELFF	TGCAGTGCTAGGGGGGGGCAGGGATACACCGGGGAGCTGTTTTTT
-	TRBJ2-7	TRBV3-1	-	CASSLAEVSGNEQYF	TGTGCCAGCAGCTTAGCGGAAGTTTCGGGCAACGAGCAGTACTTC
many	TRBJ1-4	TRBV7-9	-	CASSQAATNEKLFF	TGTGCCAGCAGTCAGGCAGCAACTAATGAAAAACTGTTTTTT
many	TRBJ2-3	TRBV6-5	TRBD2	CASSFTSGGVTDTQYF	TGTGCCAGCAGTTTTACTAGCGGGGGGGTCACAGATACGCAGTATTTT
many	TRBJ2-1	TRBV5-5	-	CASSFRLTAYNEQFF	TGTGCCAGCAGCTTCCGACTCACCGCCTACAATGAGCAGTTCTTC
-	TRBJ1-2	TRBV7-2	-	CAGLKGRNGYTF	TGTGCCGGCCTTAAGGGGAGGAATGGCTACACCTTC
-	TRBJ2-1	TRBV27	-	CASRLGAWGYNEQFF	TGTGCCAGCAGATTGGGGGCATGGGGATACAATGAGCAGTTCTTC
-	TRBJ2-1	TRBV29-1	-	CSGGGSPGEQFF	TGCAGCGGGGGAGGAAGTCCCGGTGAGCAGTTCTTC
many	TRBJ2-7	TRBV6-2/TRBV6-3	-	CASSYVRGAYEQYF	TGTGCCAGCAGTTACGTCAGGGGTGCCTACGAGCAGTACTTC
-	TRBJ2-5	TRBV5-1	-	CASSLNPTKETQYF	TGCGCCAGCAGCTTGAACCCCACTAAAGAGACCCAGTACTTC
-	TRBJ2-7	TRBV21-1	-	CANSGTPGHPMGYRWEQYF	TGTGCCAACAGCGGCACCCCGGGACATCCGATGGGGTACAGGTGGGAGCAGTACTTC